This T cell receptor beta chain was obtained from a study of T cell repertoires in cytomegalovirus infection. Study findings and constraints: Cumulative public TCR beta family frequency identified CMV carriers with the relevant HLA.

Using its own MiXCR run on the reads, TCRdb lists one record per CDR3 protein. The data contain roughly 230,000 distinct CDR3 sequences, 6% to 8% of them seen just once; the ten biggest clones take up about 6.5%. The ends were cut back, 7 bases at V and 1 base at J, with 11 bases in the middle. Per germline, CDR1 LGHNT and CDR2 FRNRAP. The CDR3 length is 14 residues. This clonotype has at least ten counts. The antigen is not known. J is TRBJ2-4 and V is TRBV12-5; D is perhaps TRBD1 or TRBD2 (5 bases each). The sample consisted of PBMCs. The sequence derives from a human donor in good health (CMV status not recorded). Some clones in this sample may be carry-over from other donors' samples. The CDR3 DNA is TGTGCTAGTGTAGGGGAGTGGGCCAAAAACATTCAGTACTTC. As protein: CASVGEWAKNIQYF.